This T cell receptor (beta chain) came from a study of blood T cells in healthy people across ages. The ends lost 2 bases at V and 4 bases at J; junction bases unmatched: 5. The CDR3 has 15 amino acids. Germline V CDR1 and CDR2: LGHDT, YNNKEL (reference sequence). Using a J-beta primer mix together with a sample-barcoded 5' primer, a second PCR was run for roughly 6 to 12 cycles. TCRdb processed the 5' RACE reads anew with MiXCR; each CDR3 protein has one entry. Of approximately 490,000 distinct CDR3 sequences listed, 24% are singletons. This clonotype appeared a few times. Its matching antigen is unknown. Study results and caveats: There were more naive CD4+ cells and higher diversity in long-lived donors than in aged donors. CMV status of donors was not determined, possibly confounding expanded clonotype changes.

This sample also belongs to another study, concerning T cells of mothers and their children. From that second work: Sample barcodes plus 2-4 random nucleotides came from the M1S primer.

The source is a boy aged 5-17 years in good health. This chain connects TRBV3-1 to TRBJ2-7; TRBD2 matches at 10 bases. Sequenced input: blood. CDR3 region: CASSQLASGGYEQYF. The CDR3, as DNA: TGTGCCAGCAGCCAATTGGCTAGCGGGGGATACGAGCAGTACTTC.